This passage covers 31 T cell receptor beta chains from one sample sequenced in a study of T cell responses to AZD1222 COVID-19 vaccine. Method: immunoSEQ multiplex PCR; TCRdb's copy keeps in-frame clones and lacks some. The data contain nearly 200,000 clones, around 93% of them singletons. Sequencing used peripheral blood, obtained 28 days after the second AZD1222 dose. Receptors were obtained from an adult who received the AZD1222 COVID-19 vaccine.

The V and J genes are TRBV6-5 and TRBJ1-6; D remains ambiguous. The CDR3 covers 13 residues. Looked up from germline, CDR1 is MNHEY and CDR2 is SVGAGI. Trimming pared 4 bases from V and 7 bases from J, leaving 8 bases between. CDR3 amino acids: CASSWRSNSPLHF. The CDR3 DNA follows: TGTGCCAGCAGTTGGAGGAGCAATTCACCCCTCCACTTT.

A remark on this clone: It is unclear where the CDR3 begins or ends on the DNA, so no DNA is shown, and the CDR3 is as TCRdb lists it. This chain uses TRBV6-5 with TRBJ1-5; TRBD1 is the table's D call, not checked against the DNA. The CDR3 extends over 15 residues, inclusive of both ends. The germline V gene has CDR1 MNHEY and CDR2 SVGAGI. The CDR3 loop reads CASSTSGTGKQPQHF.

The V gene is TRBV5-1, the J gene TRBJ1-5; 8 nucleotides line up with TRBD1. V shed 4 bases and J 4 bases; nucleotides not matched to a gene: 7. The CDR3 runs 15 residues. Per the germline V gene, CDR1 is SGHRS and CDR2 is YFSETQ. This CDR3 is CASSPGQGENQPQHF. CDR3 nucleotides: TGCGCCAGCAGCCCCGGACAGGGAGAAAATCAGCCCCAGCATTTT.

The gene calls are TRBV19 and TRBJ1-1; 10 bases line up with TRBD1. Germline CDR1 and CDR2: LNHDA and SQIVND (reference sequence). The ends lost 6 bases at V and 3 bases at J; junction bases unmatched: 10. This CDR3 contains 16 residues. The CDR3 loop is CASRYRQGAQDTEAFF. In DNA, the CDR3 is TGTGCCAGTAGGTATCGACAGGGGGCGCAGGACACTGAAGCTTTCTTT.

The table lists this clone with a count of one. The CDR3 loop is CASSPNPRQDLYEQYF. CDR3 DNA: TGTGCCAGCTCACCGAACCCGAGACAGGATCTCTACGAGCAGTACTTC. The rearrangement uses TRBV18 and TRBJ2-7; D is possibly TRBD1 (6 bases). This CDR3 is built from 16 residues. V was shortened by 3 bases and J by 3 bases, with 18 bases between the two germline ends. Germline V gene lookup returns CDR1 KGHSH and CDR2 LQKENI.

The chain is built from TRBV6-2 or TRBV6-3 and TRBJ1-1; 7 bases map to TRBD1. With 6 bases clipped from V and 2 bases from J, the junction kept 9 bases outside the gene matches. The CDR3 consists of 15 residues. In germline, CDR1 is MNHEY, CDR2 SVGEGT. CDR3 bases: TGTGCCAGCAGCTCCGGGACAGCCACAAACACTGAAGCTTTCTTT. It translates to CASSSGTATNTEAFF.

The CDR3 sequence: CASSLAQGNLHF. DNA of the CDR3: TGTGCCAGCAGTTTAGCACAGGGGAACCTCCACTTT. The chain recombines TRBV27 with TRBJ1-6, with 7 bases that match TRBD1. The germline CDR1 and CDR2 sequences are MNHEY and SMNVEV (reference sequence). With 2 bases clipped from V and 15 bases from J, the junction kept 4 bases outside the gene matches. This CDR3 contains 12 residues.

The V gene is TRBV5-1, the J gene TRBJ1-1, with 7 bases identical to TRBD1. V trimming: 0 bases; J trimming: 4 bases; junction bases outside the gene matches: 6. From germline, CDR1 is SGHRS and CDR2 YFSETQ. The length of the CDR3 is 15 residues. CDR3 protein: CASSLEGARSTEAFF. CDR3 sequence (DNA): TGCGCCAGCAGCTTGGAGGGGGCAAGGAGCACTGAAGCTTTCTTT.

The CDR3 DNA reads TGTGCCAGCAGTTACTCACCGATACAAGAGACCCAGTACTTC. Its protein product is CASSYSPIQETQYF. V is TRBV6-2 or TRBV6-3 and J is TRBJ2-5, with D unclear. The germline gives CDR1 MNHEY, CDR2 SVGEGT. There are 14 residues in the CDR3. Trimming took off 0 bases at V and 2 bases at J, with 7 bases between the two ends.

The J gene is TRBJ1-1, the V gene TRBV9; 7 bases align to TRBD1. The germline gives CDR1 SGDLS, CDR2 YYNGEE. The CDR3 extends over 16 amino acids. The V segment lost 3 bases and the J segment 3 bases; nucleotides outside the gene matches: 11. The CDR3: CASSGGALTGDTEAFF. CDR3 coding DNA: TGTGCCAGCAGCGGGGGGGCCCTTACAGGGGACACTGAAGCTTTCTTT.

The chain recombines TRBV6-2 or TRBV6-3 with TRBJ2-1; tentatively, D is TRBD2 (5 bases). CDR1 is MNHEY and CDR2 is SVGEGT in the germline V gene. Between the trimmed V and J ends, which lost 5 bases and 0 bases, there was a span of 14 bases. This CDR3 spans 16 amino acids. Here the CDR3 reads CASSDRDGSSYNEQFF. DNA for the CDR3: TGTGCCAGCAGTGACCGTGATGGGAGCTCCTACAATGAGCAGTTCTTC.

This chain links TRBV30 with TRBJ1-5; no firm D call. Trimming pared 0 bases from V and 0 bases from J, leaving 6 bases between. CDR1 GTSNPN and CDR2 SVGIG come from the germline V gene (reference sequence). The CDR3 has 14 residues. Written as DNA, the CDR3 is TGTGCCTGGAGTGTTGTATATAGCAATCAGCCCCAGCATTTT. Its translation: CAWSVVYSNQPQHF.

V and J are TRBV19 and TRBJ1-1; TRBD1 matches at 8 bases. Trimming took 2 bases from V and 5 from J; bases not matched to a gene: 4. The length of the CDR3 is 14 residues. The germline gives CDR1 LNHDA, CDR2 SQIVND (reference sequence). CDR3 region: CASSIRDRRTEAFF. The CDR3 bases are TGTGCCAGTAGTATACGGGACAGGAGAACTGAAGCTTTCTTT.

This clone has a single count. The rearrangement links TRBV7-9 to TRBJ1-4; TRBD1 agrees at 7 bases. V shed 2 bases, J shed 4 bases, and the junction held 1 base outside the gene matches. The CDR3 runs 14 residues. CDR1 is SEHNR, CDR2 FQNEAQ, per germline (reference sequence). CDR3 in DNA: TGTGCCAGCAGCTTAAGACAGGGTAATGAAAAACTGTTTTTT. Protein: CASSLRQGNEKLFF.

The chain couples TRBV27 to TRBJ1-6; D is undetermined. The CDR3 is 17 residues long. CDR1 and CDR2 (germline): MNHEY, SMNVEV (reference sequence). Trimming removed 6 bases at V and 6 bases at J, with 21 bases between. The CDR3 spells CASRENLGIGGNSPLHF. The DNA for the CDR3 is TGTGCCAGCAGGGAAAATTTGGGCATTGGCGGTAATTCACCCCTCCACTTT.

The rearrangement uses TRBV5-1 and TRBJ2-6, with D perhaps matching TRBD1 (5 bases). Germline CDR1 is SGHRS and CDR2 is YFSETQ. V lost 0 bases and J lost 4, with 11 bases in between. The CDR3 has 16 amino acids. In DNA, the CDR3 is TGCGCCAGCAGCTTGGCAGGAAGGGGAGGGGCCAACGTCCTGACTTTC. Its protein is CASSLAGRGGANVLTF.

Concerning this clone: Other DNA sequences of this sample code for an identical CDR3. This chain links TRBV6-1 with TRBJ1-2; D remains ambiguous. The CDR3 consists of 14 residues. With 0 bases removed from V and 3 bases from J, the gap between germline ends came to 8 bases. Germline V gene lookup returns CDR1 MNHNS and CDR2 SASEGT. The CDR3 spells CASSEATADYGYTF. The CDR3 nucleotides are TGTGCCAGCAGTGAAGCGACGGCAGACTATGGCTACACCTTC.

The CDR3 loop is CASSRRALHEKLFF. The CDR3 DNA sequence: TGTGCCAGCAGCCGCAGGGCACTCCATGAAAAACTGTTTTTT. The J gene is TRBJ1-4, the V gene TRBV14, with TRBD1 as a possible D gene (5 bases). V was trimmed by 4 bases and J by 6 bases, leaving 12 bases between them. Germline-derived CDR1 and CDR2 are SGHDN and FVKESK. The CDR3 has 14 residues.

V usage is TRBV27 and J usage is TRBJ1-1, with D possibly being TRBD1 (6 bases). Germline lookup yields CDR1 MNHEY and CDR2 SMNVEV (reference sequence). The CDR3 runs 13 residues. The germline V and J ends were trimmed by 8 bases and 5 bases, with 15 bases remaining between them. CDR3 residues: CASAIGGGTEAFF. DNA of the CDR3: TGTGCCAGCGCCATAGGGGGGGGGACTGAAGCTTTCTTT.

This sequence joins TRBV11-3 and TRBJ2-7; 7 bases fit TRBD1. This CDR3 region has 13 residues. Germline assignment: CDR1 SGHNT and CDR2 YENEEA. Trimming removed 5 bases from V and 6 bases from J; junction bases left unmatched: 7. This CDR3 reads CASSPGQSVEQYF. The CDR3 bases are TGTGCCAGCAGCCCGGGACAGTCGGTCGAGCAGTACTTC.

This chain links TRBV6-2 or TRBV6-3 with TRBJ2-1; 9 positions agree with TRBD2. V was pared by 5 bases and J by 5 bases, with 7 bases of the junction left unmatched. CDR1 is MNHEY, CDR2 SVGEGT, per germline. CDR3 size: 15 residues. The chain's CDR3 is CASSPLAGVNNEQFF. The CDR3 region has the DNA TGTGCCAGCAGTCCATTAGCGGGGGTCAACAATGAGCAGTTCTTC.

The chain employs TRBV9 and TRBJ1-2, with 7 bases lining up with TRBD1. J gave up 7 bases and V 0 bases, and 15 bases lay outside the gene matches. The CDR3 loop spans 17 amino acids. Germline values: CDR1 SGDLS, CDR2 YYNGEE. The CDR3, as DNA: TGTGCCAGCAGCGTAGTAAAAGGGGGCTCCGCCTTGAGTGGCTACACCTTC. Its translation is CASSVVKGGSALSGYTF.

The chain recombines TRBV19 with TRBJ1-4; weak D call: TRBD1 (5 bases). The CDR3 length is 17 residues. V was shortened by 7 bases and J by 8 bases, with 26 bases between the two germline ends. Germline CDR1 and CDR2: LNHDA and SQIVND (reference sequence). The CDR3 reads CASTRGSERNRREKLFF. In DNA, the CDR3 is TGTGCCAGTACAAGGGGAAGTGAGAGGAACCGTAGGGAAAAACTGTTTTTT.

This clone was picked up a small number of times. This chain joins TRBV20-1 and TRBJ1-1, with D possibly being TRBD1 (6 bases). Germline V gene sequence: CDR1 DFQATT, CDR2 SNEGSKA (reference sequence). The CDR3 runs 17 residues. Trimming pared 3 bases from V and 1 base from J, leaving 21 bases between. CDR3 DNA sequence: TGCAGTGCTAGTAGAGGGGGGTCAGGCGGGCGGAACACTGAAGCTTTCTTT. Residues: CSASRGGSGGRNTEAFF.

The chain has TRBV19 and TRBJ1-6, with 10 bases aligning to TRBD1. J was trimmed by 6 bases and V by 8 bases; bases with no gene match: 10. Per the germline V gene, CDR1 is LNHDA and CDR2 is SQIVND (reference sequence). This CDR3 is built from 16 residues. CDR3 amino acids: CASLPSRDRGNSPLHF. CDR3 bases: TGTGCCAGTCTCCCCAGCCGGGACAGGGGTAATTCACCCCTCCACTTT.

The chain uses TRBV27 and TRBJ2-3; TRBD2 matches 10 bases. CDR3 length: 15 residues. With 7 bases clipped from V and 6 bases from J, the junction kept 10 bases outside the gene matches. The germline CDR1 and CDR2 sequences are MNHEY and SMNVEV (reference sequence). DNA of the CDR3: TGTGCCAGCAAATGGTCTAGCGGGGGTTGGGATACGCAGTATTTT. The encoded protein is CASKWSSGGWDTQYF.

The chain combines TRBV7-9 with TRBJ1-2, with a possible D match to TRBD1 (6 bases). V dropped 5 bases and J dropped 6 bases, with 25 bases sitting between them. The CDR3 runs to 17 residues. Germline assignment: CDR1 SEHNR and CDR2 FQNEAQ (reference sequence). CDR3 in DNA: TGTGCCAGCAGCCCATTGACAGGATTAAACGGGGGTGATGGCTACACCTTC. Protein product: CASSPLTGLNGGDGYTF.

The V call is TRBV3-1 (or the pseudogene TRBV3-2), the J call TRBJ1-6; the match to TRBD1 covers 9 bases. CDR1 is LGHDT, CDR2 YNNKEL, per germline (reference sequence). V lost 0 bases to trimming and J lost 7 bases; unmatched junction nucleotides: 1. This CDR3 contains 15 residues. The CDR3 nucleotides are TGTGCCAGCAGCCAAGAGGGACAGGGAAATTCACCCCTCCACTTT. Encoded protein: CASSQEGQGNSPLHF.

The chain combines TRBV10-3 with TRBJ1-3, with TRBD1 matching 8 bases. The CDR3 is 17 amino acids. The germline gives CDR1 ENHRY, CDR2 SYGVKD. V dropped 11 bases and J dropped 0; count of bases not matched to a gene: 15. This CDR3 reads CASASGTGPLSGNTIYF. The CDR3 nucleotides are TGTGCCTCCGCTTCCGGGACAGGTCCTCTCTCTGGAAACACCATATATTTT.

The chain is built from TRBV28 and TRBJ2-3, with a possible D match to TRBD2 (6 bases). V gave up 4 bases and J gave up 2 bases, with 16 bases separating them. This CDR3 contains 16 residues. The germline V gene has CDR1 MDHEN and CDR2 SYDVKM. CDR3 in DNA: TGTGCCAGCAGTTCCGGGACTTCGCATGACACAGATACGCAGTATTTT. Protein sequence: CASSSGTSHDTDTQYF.

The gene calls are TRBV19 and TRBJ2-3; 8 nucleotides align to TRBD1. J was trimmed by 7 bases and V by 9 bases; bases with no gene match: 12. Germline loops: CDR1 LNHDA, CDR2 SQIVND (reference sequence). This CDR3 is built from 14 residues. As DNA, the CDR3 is TGTGCCAGCCAGGGGGCGGTCGGGGGCTATACGCAGTATTTT. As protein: CASQGAVGGYTQYF.